This T cell receptor (beta chain) is drawn from a study of blood T cell repertoires in COVID-19. Background on the study: The study drew acute and convalescent COVID-19 samples from the United States, Italy and Spain.

Produced via immunoSEQ multiplex PCR; TCRdb's table is partial and in-frame only. The profile shows roughly 220,000 clones, about four fifths of them singletons. The CDR3 extends over 15 amino acids. The trim removed 8 bases at V and 4 bases at J, leaving 12 bases unmatched. Germline loops: CDR1 MNHNY, CDR2 SVGAGI (reference sequence). This chain joins TRBV6-6 and TRBJ2-5; 8 positions agree with TRBD2. The sequenced material came from peripheral blood. The clonotype was recovered from a woman over 75 with COVID-19, enrolled during active disease. CDR3 region: CASRNPGLGRETQYF. DNA of the CDR3: TGTGCCAGCCGAAACCCGGGACTAGGTAGAGAGACCCAGTACTTC.